The present T cell receptor (beta chain) was sequenced within a study of shared clonotypes between healthy human individuals. General study points: The sole specimen, blood, was sampled, and tissue repertoires likely differ. How much donors shared clonotypes was expected to be affected by sequencing depth.

As to this clone: What it binds is unknown.

From CD4+ cells came CD45RA+ naive and CD45RA-negative memory subsets. Sequencing was performed with immunoSEQ multiplex PCR; in TCRdb, only in-frame clones are kept and a portion is missing. The sample carries roughly 2.5 million clones, approximately 90% recorded once. Sample: naive CD4+ T cells sorted from blood. Subset noted: CD45RA+ positively selected. The receptor was isolated from a man aged 18 to 29 in good health.

The chain's CDR3 is CASSYGLVEETQYF. The CDR3 DNA follows: TGCGCCAGCAGCTACGGACTAGTAGAGGAGACCCAGTACTTC. The chain is built from TRBV5-1 and TRBJ2-5, with 7 bases fitting TRBD2. Unmatched junction bases numbered 7, after V lost 3 bases and J lost 5 bases. Germline V gene sequence: CDR1 SGHRS, CDR2 YFSETQ. This CDR3 region has 14 residues.